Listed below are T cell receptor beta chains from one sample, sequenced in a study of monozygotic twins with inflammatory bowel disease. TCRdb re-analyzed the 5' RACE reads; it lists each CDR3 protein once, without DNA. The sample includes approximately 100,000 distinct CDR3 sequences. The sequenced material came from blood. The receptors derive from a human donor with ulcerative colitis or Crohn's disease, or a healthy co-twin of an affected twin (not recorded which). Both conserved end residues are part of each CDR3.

CDR3aa: CASSPHSRTQYF
j_gene: TRBJ2-3
v_gene: TRBV28

CDR3aa: CASSLGAYEQYF
j_gene: TRBJ2-7
v_gene: TRBV5-1

CDR3aa: CASSFSGGSNQPQHF
j_gene: TRBJ1-5
v_gene: TRBV11-2

CDR3aa: CASSDRGRVETQYF
j_gene: TRBJ2-5
v_gene: TRBV5-6

CDR3aa: CAISPRDRDTQYF
j_gene: TRBJ2-3
v_gene: TRBV10-3

CDR3aa: CASSTYDPSREGGYNEQFF
j_gene: TRBJ2-1
v_gene: TRBV28

CDR3aa: CATSDLGRENRNEQFF
j_gene: TRBJ2-1
v_gene: TRBV24-1

CDR3aa: CARSWPGNTGELFF
j_gene: TRBJ2-2
v_gene: TRBV27

CDR3aa: CASSLPFETYNSPLHF
j_gene: TRBJ1-6
v_gene: TRBV5-5

CDR3aa: CASSLQLAESHIQYF
j_gene: TRBJ2-4
v_gene: TRBV7-8

CDR3aa: CASSQGGAENSPLHF
j_gene: TRBJ1-6
v_gene: TRBV3-1

CDR3aa: CSASSGKNIQYF
j_gene: TRBJ2-4
v_gene: TRBV20-1

CDR3aa: CASSSRQGRDTQYF
j_gene: TRBJ2-3
v_gene: TRBV7-2

CDR3aa: CASSFRLAGRSTPSSGANVLTF
j_gene: TRBJ2-6
v_gene: TRBV28

CDR3aa: CASSYTGELFF
j_gene: TRBJ2-2
v_gene: TRBV2

CDR3aa: CASSFQGANTEAFF
j_gene: TRBJ1-1
v_gene: TRBV7-3

CDR3aa: CASSGSAKDNEQFF
j_gene: TRBJ2-1
v_gene: TRBV28

CDR3aa: CASSLAGMDYGYTF
j_gene: TRBJ1-2
v_gene: TRBV7-2

CDR3aa: CASSRDREEGYTF
j_gene: TRBJ1-2
v_gene: TRBV12-3/TRBV12-4

CDR3aa: CASSLVGQDTDTQYF
j_gene: TRBJ2-3
v_gene: TRBV5-1

CDR3aa: CSAYPGQGAGYTF
j_gene: TRBJ1-2
v_gene: TRBV20-1

CDR3aa: CASSYTGTTRETQYF
j_gene: TRBJ2-5
v_gene: TRBV4-1

CDR3aa: CASSPHLSGANVLTF
j_gene: TRBJ2-6
v_gene: TRBV5-1

CDR3aa: CASRTTSGRSSYNEQFF
j_gene: TRBJ2-1
v_gene: TRBV5-1

CDR3aa: CASSLSGGANYGYTF
j_gene: TRBJ1-2
v_gene: TRBV7-3

CDR3aa: CASSQDGQGDTQYF
j_gene: TRBJ2-3
v_gene: TRBV4-2

CDR3aa: CASSLGTGNSQETQYF
j_gene: TRBJ2-5
v_gene: TRBV7-9

CDR3aa: CSADPLDSPLHF
j_gene: TRBJ1-6
v_gene: TRBV20-1

CDR3aa: CASSSPRGQGLQETQYF
j_gene: TRBJ2-5
v_gene: TRBV28

CDR3aa: CASSYTPGQAYEQYF
j_gene: TRBJ2-7
v_gene: TRBV6-5

CDR3aa: CASSAPSRPGTLYNEQFF
j_gene: TRBJ2-1
v_gene: TRBV6-1

CDR3aa: CAWSVRDTENTEAFF
j_gene: TRBJ1-1
v_gene: TRBV30

CDR3aa: CASSPRTASYNEQFF
j_gene: TRBJ2-1
v_gene: TRBV12-3/TRBV12-4

CDR3aa: CSARPSDRGDQPQHF
j_gene: TRBJ1-5
v_gene: TRBV20-1

CDR3aa: CASRAGSNQPQHF
j_gene: TRBJ1-5
v_gene: TRBV6-5

CDR3aa: CASSLGDRNIQYF
j_gene: TRBJ2-4
v_gene: TRBV11-3

CDR3aa: CASSRLNEQFF
j_gene: TRBJ2-1
v_gene: TRBV6-2/TRBV6-3

CDR3aa: CASSPAVAEQETQYF
j_gene: TRBJ2-5
v_gene: TRBV7-2

CDR3aa: CAWDKGTGAGEKLFF
j_gene: TRBJ1-4
v_gene: TRBV30